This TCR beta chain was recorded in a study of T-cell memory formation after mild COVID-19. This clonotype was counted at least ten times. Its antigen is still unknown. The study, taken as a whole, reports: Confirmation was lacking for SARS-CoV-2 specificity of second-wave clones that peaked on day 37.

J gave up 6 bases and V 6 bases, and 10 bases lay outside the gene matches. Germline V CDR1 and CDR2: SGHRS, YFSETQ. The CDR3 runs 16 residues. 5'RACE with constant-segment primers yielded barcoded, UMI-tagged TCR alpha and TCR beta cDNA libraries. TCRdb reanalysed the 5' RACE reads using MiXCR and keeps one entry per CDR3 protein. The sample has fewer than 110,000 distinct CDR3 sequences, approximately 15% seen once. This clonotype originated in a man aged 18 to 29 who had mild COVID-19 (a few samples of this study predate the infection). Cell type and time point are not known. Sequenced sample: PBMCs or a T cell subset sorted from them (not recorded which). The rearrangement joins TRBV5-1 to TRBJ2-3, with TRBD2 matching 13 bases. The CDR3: CASIETSGGSLDTQYF. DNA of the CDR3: TGCGCCAGCATCGAGACTAGCGGGGGGTCTCTCGATACGCAGTATTTT.